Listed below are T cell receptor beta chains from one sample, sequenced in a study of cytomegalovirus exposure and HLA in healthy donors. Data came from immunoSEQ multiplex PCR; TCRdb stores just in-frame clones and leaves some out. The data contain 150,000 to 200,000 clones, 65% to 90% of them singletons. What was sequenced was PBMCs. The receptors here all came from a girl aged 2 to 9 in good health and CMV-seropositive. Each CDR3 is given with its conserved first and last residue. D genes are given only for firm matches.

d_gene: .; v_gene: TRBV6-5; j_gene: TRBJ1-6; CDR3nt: TGTGCCAGCAGAAGAGGACAGCGTAATTCACCCCTCCACTTT; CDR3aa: CASRRGQRNSPLHF
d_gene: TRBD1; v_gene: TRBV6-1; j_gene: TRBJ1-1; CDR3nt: TGTGCCAGCAACCTCAGGGGGCGCGGAGCTTTCTTT; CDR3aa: CASNLRGRGAFF
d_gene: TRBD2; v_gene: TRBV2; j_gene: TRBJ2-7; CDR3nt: TGTGCCAGCAGCCGGGGACTAGCCGACGAGCAGTACTTC; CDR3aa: CASSRGLADEQYF
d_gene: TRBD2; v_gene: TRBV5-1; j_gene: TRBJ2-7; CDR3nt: TGCGCCAGCAGCGCGGGACTAGTAGGTCACGAGCAGTACTTC; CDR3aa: CASSAGLVGHEQYF
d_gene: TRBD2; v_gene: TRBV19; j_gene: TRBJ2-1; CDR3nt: TGTGCCAGTAGTATAATTAGCGGGAGCTCCTACAATGAGCAGTTCTTC; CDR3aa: CASSIISGSSYNEQFF
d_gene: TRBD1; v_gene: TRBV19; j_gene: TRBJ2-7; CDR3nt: TGTGCCAGTAGTATAGGGACAGGTACCTACGAGCAGTACTTC; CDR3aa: CASSIGTGTYEQYF
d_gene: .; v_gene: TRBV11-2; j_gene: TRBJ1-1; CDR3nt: TGTGCCAGCAGCGACCGACAGCTCATGAACACTGAAGCTTTCTTT; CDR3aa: CASSDRQLMNTEAFF
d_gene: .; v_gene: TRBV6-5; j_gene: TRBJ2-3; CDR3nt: TGTGCCAGCAGTTACGGGGCCTTGAGGACAGATACGCAGTATTTT; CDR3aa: CASSYGALRTDTQYF
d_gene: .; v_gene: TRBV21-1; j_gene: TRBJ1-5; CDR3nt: TGTGCCAGCATAGAACGACAGCCCCAGCATTTT; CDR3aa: CASIERQPQHF
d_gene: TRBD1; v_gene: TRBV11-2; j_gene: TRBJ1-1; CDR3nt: TGTGCCAGCAGCCATGGGACAGGGTCGGACACTGAAGCTTTCTTT; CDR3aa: CASSHGTGSDTEAFF
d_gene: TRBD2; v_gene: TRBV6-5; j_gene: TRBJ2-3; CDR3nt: TGTGCCAGCAGTTACTCCTCAGCGGGGATCACAGATACGCAGTATTTT; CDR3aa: CASSYSSAGITDTQYF
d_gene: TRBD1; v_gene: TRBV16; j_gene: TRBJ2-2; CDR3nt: TGTGCCAGCAGCTACACCCCGGGGACAGGCGGGGAGCTGTTTTTT; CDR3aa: CASSYTPGTGGELFF
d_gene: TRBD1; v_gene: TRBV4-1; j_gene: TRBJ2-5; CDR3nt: TGCGCCAGCAGCCGCCCGGGACAGAAAATCCAAGAGACCCAGTACTTC; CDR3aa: CASSRPGQKIQETQYF
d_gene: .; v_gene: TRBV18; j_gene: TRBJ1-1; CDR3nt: TGTGCCAGCTCACCAGGAACAGGGATGAACACTGAAGCTTTCTTT; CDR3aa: CASSPGTGMNTEAFF